Sequencing of this TCR beta chain was carried out in a study of shared clonotypes between healthy human individuals. V was pared by 2 bases and J by 5 bases, with 6 bases of the junction left unmatched. The CDR3 has 16 amino acids. Germline-derived CDR1 and CDR2 are SEHNR and FQNEAQ (reference sequence). Worth noting for this clone: Its antigen is as yet unknown.

Ten immunoSEQ deep assay plates served to sequence unsorted PBMC DNA. Only in-frame clones appear in the TCRdb table, and some are missing; sequencing was by immunoSEQ multiplex PCR. The table records fewer than 650,000 clones, 76% of them present only once. General observations from the study: Investigators collected only blood, and repertoires in tissues likely differ.

The chain combines TRBV7-9 with TRBJ1-4, with 9 bases lining up with TRBD1. The specimen sequenced was PBMCs. This clonotype was sampled from a woman aged 35 to 49 in good health. Some clones in this sample may be carry-over from other donors' samples. In DNA, the CDR3 is TGTGCCAGCAGCTTACCCTACAGGGGGCGGAATGAAAAACTGTTTTTT. This translates into CASSLPYRGRNEKLFF.